These 13 T cell receptor beta chains were all obtained from the same sample, sequenced in a study of OX40 agonist ivuxolimab in advanced cancers. Sequencing was performed with immunoSEQ multiplex PCR; in TCRdb, only in-frame clones are kept and a portion is missing. This sample yields some 60,000 clones, of which around 84% are seen a single time; around 25% belongs to the top ten. Specimen: CD4+ or CD8+ T cells sorted from blood, collected in a trial of the OX40 agonist ivuxolimab. The receptors were gathered from an adult with an advanced solid tumor such as melanoma, head and neck, liver or kidney cancer.

The chain recombines TRBV29-1 with TRBJ1-5, with TRBD1 matching over 7 bases. This CDR3 spans 13 amino acids. Germline CDR1 reads SQVTM; CDR2 reads ANQGSEA. With V trimmed by 3 bases and J by 5 bases, 4 bases remained unmatched. CDR3 amino acids: CSVEGDRDQPQHF. The CDR3 coding sequence is TGCAGCGTTGAGGGAGACAGGGATCAGCCCCAGCATTTT.

The chain couples TRBV7-2 to TRBJ2-7; 7 nucleotides align to TRBD1. V trimming: 2 bases; J trimming: 2 bases; junction bases outside the gene matches: 0. The CDR3 spans 13 residues. Per germline, CDR1 SGHTA and CDR2 FQGNSA. The CDR3 DNA is TGTGCCAGCAGCTTACAGGGGGCCTACGAGCAGTACTTC. Its protein product is CASSLQGAYEQYF.

This clone was seen repeatedly, ten times or more. The rearrangement uses TRBV5-1 and TRBJ2-7; 7 bases map to TRBD1. Per germline, CDR1 SGHRS and CDR2 YFSETQ. V was pared by 0 bases and J by 5 bases, with 11 bases of the junction left unmatched. The CDR3 runs to 16 residues. This CDR3 is CASSLGDRQGGHEQYF. CDR3 coding DNA: TGCGCCAGCAGCTTGGGAGACCGACAGGGTGGACACGAGCAGTACTTC.

This clone was found once. J is TRBJ2-7 and V is TRBV18, with 9 bases lining up with TRBD1. CDR1 KGHSH and CDR2 LQKENI come from the germline V gene. The CDR3 consists of 15 residues. J lost 4 bases, V lost 6 bases, and 10 bases had no gene match. This chain's CDR3 is CASSEGQGVWYEQYF. CDR3 sequence (DNA): TGTGCCAGCTCGGAGGGACAGGGCGTTTGGTACGAGCAGTACTTC.

The rearrangement uses TRBV7-2 and TRBJ2-1; 7 bases agree with TRBD1. The CDR3 consists of 16 residues. The trim removed 5 bases at V and 4 bases at J, leaving 11 bases unmatched. Per the germline V gene, CDR1 is SGHTA and CDR2 is FQGNSA. The CDR3: CASSPSLGGAYNEQFF. For the CDR3, the DNA is TGTGCCAGCAGCCCCTCCCTAGGGGGCGCGTACAATGAGCAGTTCTTC.

V is TRBV19 and J is TRBJ2-7, with D perhaps matching TRBD1 (6 bases). The CDR3 contains 16 residues. Trimming shortened V by 1 base and J by 3 bases, and 16 bases separated the two germline ends. Germline CDR1 and CDR2: LNHDA and SQIVND (reference sequence). CDR3 sequence: CASSIVGAQGFYEQYF. Here the CDR3 DNA reads TGTGCCAGTAGTATAGTAGGGGCACAGGGATTCTACGAGCAGTACTTC.

This chain links TRBV2 with TRBJ2-3, with TRBD2 as a possible D gene (6 bases). CDR1 is SNHLY, CDR2 FYNNEI, per germline. V dropped 5 bases and J dropped 2 bases, with 11 bases sitting between them. The CDR3 covers 14 residues. DNA for the CDR3: TGTGCCAGCAGTACGGAGCGGGTCACAGATACGCAGTATTTT. Its translation is CASSTERVTDTQYF.

This chain joins TRBV2 and TRBJ1-1; D gene unclear. Deletions cut 8 bases from V and 6 bases from J, with 10 bases between. CDR3 length: 11 amino acids. Germline CDR1 SNHLY, CDR2 FYNNEI. CDR3 residues: CASLWAAEAFF. The CDR3 DNA is TGTGCCAGCCTGTGGGCAGCTGAAGCTTTCTTT.

V and J are TRBV30 and TRBJ2-2; D is perhaps TRBD1 or TRBD2 (6 bases each). Looked up from germline, CDR1 is GTSNPN and CDR2 is SVGIG (reference sequence). The CDR3 loop spans 16 amino acids. Trimming shortened V by 0 bases and J by 3 bases, and 14 bases separated the two germline ends. CDR3 residues: CAWSVLGGAHTGELFF. DNA for the CDR3: TGTGCCTGGAGTGTACTGGGGGGCGCTCACACCGGGGAGCTGTTTTTT.

V usage is TRBV28 and J usage is TRBJ1-2; D not resolved. Germline V gene data show CDR1 as MDHEN and CDR2 as SYDVKM. The CDR3 loop spans 14 amino acids. Trimming took 6 bases from V and 1 from J, leaving 12 bases between them. CDR3 DNA: TGTGCCAGCAGCCTGTGGCAGGATAACTATGGCTACACCTTC. This translates into CASSLWQDNYGYTF.

The chain employs TRBV5-1 and TRBJ2-5; tentative D call: TRBD2 (6 bases). Trimming left V 5 bases short and J 4 bases short, with 27 bases between. The CDR3 contains 18 residues. In germline, CDR1 is SGHRS, CDR2 YFSETQ. The CDR3 region has the DNA TGCGCCAGCAGTGAAACCCCCGGGACTCCTCTCCTCCGAGAGACCCAGTACTTC. Its translation: CASSETPGTPLLRETQYF.

The chain couples TRBV7-2 to TRBJ1-2, with a tentative D call TRBD1 (6 bases). The CDR3 is made up of 15 amino acids. With 5 bases removed from V and 4 bases from J, the gap between germline ends came to 17 bases. Germline V gene sequence: CDR1 SGHTA, CDR2 FQGNSA. The CDR3: CASSPGAGDAYGYTF. The CDR3 DNA is TGTGCCAGCAGCCCTGGGGCAGGGGACGCCTATGGCTACACCTTC. Variable domain in full (rest from reference TRBV7-2 and TRBJ1-2): GAGVSQSPSNKVTEKGKDVELRCDPISGHTALYWYRQSLGQGLEFLIYFQGNSAPDKSGLPSDRFSAERTGGSVSTLTIQRTQQEDSAVYLCASSPGAGDAYGYTFGSGTRLTVV.

This chain connects TRBV9 to TRBJ2-7; possibly TRBD2 for D (6 bases). Per germline, CDR1 SGDLS and CDR2 YYNGEE. The CDR3 spans 14 residues. Trimming cost V 0 bases and J 3 bases, with 10 bases left between them. In nucleotides, the CDR3 is TGTGCCAGCAGCGTAGGAGGACTAAACTACGAGCAGTACTTC. This encodes CASSVGGLNYEQYF.